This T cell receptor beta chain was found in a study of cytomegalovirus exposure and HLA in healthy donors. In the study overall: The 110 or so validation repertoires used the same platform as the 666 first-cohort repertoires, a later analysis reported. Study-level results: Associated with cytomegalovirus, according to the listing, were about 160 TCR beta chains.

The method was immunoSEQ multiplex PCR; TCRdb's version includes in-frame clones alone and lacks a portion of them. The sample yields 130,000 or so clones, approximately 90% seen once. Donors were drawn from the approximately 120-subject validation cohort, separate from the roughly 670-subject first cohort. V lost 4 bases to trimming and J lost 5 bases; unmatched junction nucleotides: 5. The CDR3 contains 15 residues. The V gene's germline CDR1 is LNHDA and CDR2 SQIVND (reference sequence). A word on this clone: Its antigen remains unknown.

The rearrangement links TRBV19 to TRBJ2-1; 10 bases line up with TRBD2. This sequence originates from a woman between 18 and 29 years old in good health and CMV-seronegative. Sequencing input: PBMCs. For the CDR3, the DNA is TGTGCCAGTAGTAGTTCTAGCGGGAGAAACAATGAGCAGTTCTTC. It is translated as CASSSSSGRNNEQFF.